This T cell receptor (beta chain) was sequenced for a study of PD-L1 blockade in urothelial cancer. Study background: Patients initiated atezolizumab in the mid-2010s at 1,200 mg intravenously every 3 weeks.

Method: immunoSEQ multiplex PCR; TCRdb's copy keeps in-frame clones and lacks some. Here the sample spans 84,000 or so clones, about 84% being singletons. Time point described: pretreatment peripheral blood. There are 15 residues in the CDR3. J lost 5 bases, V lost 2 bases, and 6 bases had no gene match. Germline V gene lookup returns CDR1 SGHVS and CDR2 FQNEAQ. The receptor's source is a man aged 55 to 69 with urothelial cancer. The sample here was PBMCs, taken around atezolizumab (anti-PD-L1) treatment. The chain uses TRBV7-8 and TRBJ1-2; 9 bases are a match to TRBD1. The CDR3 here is CASSLRDRDRYGYTF. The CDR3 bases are TGTGCCAGCAGCTTACGGGACAGGGATCGATATGGCTACACCTTC.